Reported below is one T cell receptor beta chain. Its antigen is still unknown. The DNA input per sorted-subset replicate PCR was 200 ng, corresponding to roughly 30,000 T cell genomes. Measured with immunoSEQ multiplex PCR; TCRdb has only the in-frame clones, and not every one. The table lists hundreds of thousands of clones, 80% to 90% of them singletons. Germline V gene lookup returns CDR1 SGHRS and CDR2 YFSETQ. Trimming left V 0 bases short and J 1 base short, with 5 bases between. The CDR3 has 13 residues. The sample is drawn from a study of shared clonotypes between healthy human individuals. Study-wide results and caveats: Non-shared clonotypes had lower generation probabilities than those shared by all four donors.

This TCR was sampled from a man younger than 30 in good health. The genes are TRBV5-1 and TRBJ2-7; no firm D call. The sample consisted of memory CD8+ T cells sorted from blood. The subset here: CD45RO+ cells pooled with CCR7-negative TemRA cells. CDR3 in amino acids: CASSLGVSYEQYF. For the CDR3, the DNA is TGCGCCAGCAGCTTGGGAGTTTCCTACGAGCAGTACTTC.